This T cell receptor (beta chain) is drawn from a study of technical replicates of blood from several donors. V shed 6 bases and J 5 bases; nucleotides not matched to a gene: 9. The germline gives CDR1 LNHDA, CDR2 SQIVND (reference sequence). The CDR3 loop spans 15 amino acids. Profiled with immunoSEQ multiplex PCR; TCRdb holds only in-frame clones, not every one. The sample holds 50,000 to 55,000 clones; more than 70% are singletons and the top ten take 5.5% to 6.5%. This clone qualifies as medium-sized. The receptor was derived from a human donor in good health. Some clones in this sample may be carry-over from other donors' samples. This sequence joins TRBV19 and TRBJ2-5; 10 bases fit TRBD2. The sequenced sample was PBMCs. This CDR3 is CASSQGSSGSETQYF. In DNA form, the CDR3 reads TGTGCCAGTAGCCAGGGTTCTAGCGGGAGTGAGACCCAGTACTTC.